Listed here are 17 T cell receptor beta chains from one sample, sequenced in a study of beta chain features in type 1 diabetes. Study-wide findings and caveats: TCRB CDR3s were moderately but significantly shorter in Type 1 diabetes patients in all four CD4+ subsets.

Investigators reverse transcribed all isolated RNA, so they sequenced expressed TCRB transcripts. The protocol was immunoSEQ multiplex PCR, while the TCRdb copy is restricted to in-frame clones and leaves out a portion. The profile shows around 250,000 clones, over 11% of them singletons. No antigen is known for these receptors. The specimen sequenced was naive CD4+ T cells from blood. These receptors all stem from a young man with type 1 diabetes.

This clone was found once. The chain combines TRBV5-1 with TRBJ2-2, with 9 bases identical to TRBD1. V gave up 4 bases and J gave up 5 bases; unmatched junction bases: 9. The CDR3 length is 16 residues. Germline V gene lookup returns CDR1 SGHRS and CDR2 YFSETQ. The DNA for the CDR3 is TGCGCCAGCAGCCCCAGGACAGGGGTGGTTACCGGGGAGCTGTTTTTT. As protein: CASSPRTGVVTGELFF.

The V gene is TRBV18, the J gene TRBJ1-1; possibly TRBD1 for D (5 bases). V was cut by 2 bases and J by 5 bases, with 12 bases left in between. The CDR3 totals 14 residues. Germline V gene sequence: CDR1 KGHSH, CDR2 LQKENI. The CDR3 is CASSPGHRSTEAFF. The CDR3 coding sequence is TGTGCCAGCTCACCAGGACACAGGAGTACTGAAGCTTTCTTT.

Note on this clone: Its ends do not fully match the called genes, so a read error is possible. The gene calls are TRBV11-2 and TRBJ2-7; 11 bases agree with TRBD2. From germline, CDR1 is SGHAT and CDR2 FQNNGV. The CDR3 covers 14 residues. CDR3 protein: CASSLAGGPRGQYF. In DNA, the CDR3 is TGTGCCAGCAGTTTAGCGGGAGGGCCACGGGGGCAGTACTTC.

The chain is built from TRBV5-1 and TRBJ2-3, with a possible D match to TRBD2 (6 bases). The germline V and J ends were trimmed by 2 bases and 6 bases, with 13 bases remaining between them. The germline V gene encodes CDR1 SGHRS and CDR2 YFSETQ. The CDR3 has 14 residues. CDR3 nucleotide sequence: TGCGCCAGCAGCTTAAGGGGAGGTGAGGATACGCAGTATTTT. Translating it yields CASSLRGGEDTQYF.

This clone was counted a few times. The V gene is TRBV10-3, the J gene TRBJ1-3; no firm D call. The CDR3 runs to 14 residues. Trimming pared 4 bases from V and 0 bases from J, leaving 7 bases between. In germline, CDR1 is ENHRY, CDR2 SYGVKD. CDR3 in amino acids: CAISGGPSGNTIYF. In DNA, the CDR3 is TGTGCCATCAGTGGAGGGCCCTCTGGAAACACCATATATTTT.

The rearrangement uses TRBV7-9 and TRBJ1-1, with 8 bases identical to TRBD1. Trimming removed 4 bases from V and 3 bases from J; junction bases left unmatched: 4. This CDR3 has 14 residues. Germline values: CDR1 SEHNR, CDR2 FQNEAQ (reference sequence). Here the CDR3 reads CASSSQGADTEAFF. The CDR3 DNA reads TGTGCCAGCAGCTCGCAGGGGGCGGACACTGAAGCTTTCTTT.

The rearrangement links TRBV10-3 to TRBJ2-1, with a weak D call TRBD1 (5 bases). From germline, CDR1 is ENHRY and CDR2 SYGVKD. V lost 4 bases to trimming and J lost 4 bases, with 11 bases between them. The CDR3 consists of 14 residues. CDR3 DNA: TGTGCCATCAGTGGACAGTCCGGGTACAATGAGCAGTTCTTC. Protein sequence: CAISGQSGYNEQFF.

This clone was picked up a small number of times. The chain uses TRBV19 and TRBJ1-1, with D possibly being TRBD1 (5 bases). V lost 9 bases, J lost 1 base, and 12 bases lay in between. CDR1 and CDR2 from the germline V gene are LNHDA and SQIVND (reference sequence). The CDR3 is made up of 13 amino acids. For the CDR3, the DNA is TGTGCCAGCTCTACACAGGAGAACACTGAAGCTTTCTTT. Residues: CASSTQENTEAFF.

The CDR3 here is CASSERRDTGEQFF. In DNA, the CDR3 is TGTGCCAGCAGTGAACGAAGGGACACGGGTGAGCAGTTCTTC. The chain uses TRBV6-1 and TRBJ2-1; weak D call: TRBD1 (6 bases). This CDR3 region has 14 residues. Germline values: CDR1 MNHNS, CDR2 SASEGT. Trimming left V 2 bases short and J 9 bases short, with 14 bases between.

This clone was seen more than once but under ten times. The chain joins TRBV2 to TRBJ1-5, with D tentatively TRBD1 (5 bases). This CDR3 comprises 15 residues. CDR1 is SNHLY, CDR2 FYNNEI, per germline. V was trimmed by 4 bases and J by 0 bases, leaving 10 bases between them. The CDR3 DNA follows: TGTGCCAGCAGTGGGCAGGGCTATAGCAATCAGCCCCAGCATTTT. This sequence encodes CASSGQGYSNQPQHF.

In DNA, the CDR3 is TGCGCCAGCAGCTTGGGAATCCAGGGTAACTACGAGCAGTACTTC. Protein product: CASSLGIQGNYEQYF. The rearrangement joins TRBV5-1 to TRBJ2-7, with D maybe TRBD1 (5 bases). V was clipped by 0 bases and J by 3 bases, with 13 bases between them. The CDR3 spans 15 residues. The V gene's germline CDR1 is SGHRS and CDR2 YFSETQ.

The chain is built from TRBV2 and TRBJ2-5, with TRBD2 matching 10 bases. The V segment lost 4 bases and the J segment 0 bases; nucleotides outside the gene matches: 8. CDR3 length equals 17 residues. The germline V gene encodes CDR1 SNHLY and CDR2 FYNNEI. The CDR3 region has the DNA TGTGCCAGCAGTGGGACTAGCGGCCCAAGGGACCAAGAGACCCAGTACTTC. Amino acids: CASSGTSGPRDQETQYF. Drawing the rest from reference TRBV2 and TRBJ2-5, the complete variable domain is EPEVTQTPSHQVTQMGQEVILRCVPISNHLYFYWYRQILGQKVEFLVSFYNNEISEKSEIFDDQFSVERPDGSNFTLKIRSTKLEDSAMYFCASSGTSGPRDQETQYFGPGTRLLVL.

V and J are TRBV23-1 and TRBJ2-2, with D tentatively TRBD2 (7 bases). TRBV23-1 is reported as an ORF; its role is uncertain. CDR3 length: 14 residues. The V gene lost 8 bases and the J gene lost 4 bases, with 14 bases spanning the gap. CDR3 DNA: TGCGCCAGCGGGGGGGCCCGGACCACCGGGGAGCTGTTTTTT. It specifies CASGGARTTGELFF.

A word on this clone: The same CDR3 arises from other DNA sequences in this sample as well. The rearrangement uses TRBV25-1 and TRBJ1-1; a possible D gene is TRBD1 (5 bases). There are 15 residues in the CDR3. The germline V and J ends were trimmed by 8 bases and 8 bases, with 24 bases remaining between them. CDR1 is MGHDK, CDR2 SYGVNS, per germline. CDR3 nucleotides: TGTGCCAGCGGGGAGGGCGGAAAAACGGGGACCGAAGCTTTCTTT. Its protein product is CASGEGGKTGTEAFF. Full variable domain (remainder filled in from reference TRBV25-1 and TRBJ1-1): EADIYQTPRYLVIGTGKKITLECSQTMGHDKMYWYQQDPGMELHLIHYSYGVNSTEKGDLSSESTVSRIRTEHFPLTLESARPSHTSQYLCASGEGGKTGTEAFFGQGTRLTVV.

The chain joins TRBV4-1 to TRBJ2-2, with D possibly being TRBD1 (6 bases). Germline CDR1 reads MGHRA; CDR2 reads YSYEKL. Trimming took off 5 bases at V and 0 bases at J, with 10 bases between the two ends. CDR3 length: 15 residues. The CDR3: CASSVGAANTGELFF. The CDR3 nucleotides read TGCGCCAGCAGCGTGGGGGCCGCGAACACCGGGGAGCTGTTTTTT.

The chain carries TRBV2 and TRBJ2-7, with TRBD1 matching 7 bases. The CDR3 is made up of 14 amino acids. CDR1 SNHLY and CDR2 FYNNEI come from the germline V gene. V dropped 5 bases and J dropped 0; count of bases not matched to a gene: 4. The CDR3 nucleotides are TGTGCCAGCAGTAAGGGACAGAGCTCCTACGAGCAGTACTTC. It encodes CASSKGQSSYEQYF.

This clone was seen more than once but under ten times. V usage is TRBV7-9 and J usage is TRBJ2-5; tentative D call: TRBD1 (6 bases). This CDR3 contains 15 residues. CDR1 is SEHNR, CDR2 FQNEAQ, per germline (reference sequence). Trimming stripped 3 bases from V and 1 base from J, with 12 bases between. CDR3 in amino acids: CASSFHQGLQETQYF. In DNA, the CDR3 is TGTGCCAGCAGCTTTCACCAGGGGCTCCAAGAGACCCAGTACTTC.